The 23 T cell receptor beta chains reported below all come from one sample, sequenced in a study of T-cell reconstitution after alpha-beta-depleted transplantation in children. Preparation of the TCRbeta library involved a method that used unique molecular identifiers. TCRdb reprocessed the PCR reads via MiXCR and lists one record per CDR3 protein. The data show around 100,000 distinct CDR3 sequences, over 9% seen once. The sample was PBMCs, taken before TCRalphabeta/CD19-depleted stem cell transplant. These receptors were obtained from a boy under 10 years old with acute lymphoblastic leukemia, due to receive a stem cell transplant.

This chain links TRBV24-1 with TRBJ2-1; TRBD2 matches at 7 bases. Germline V CDR1 and CDR2: KGHDR, SFDVKD. The junction had 5 bases not matched to a gene; V was cut back by 6 bases and J by 4 bases. The CDR3 totals 14 residues. This CDR3 reads CATSSLAAYNEQFF. DNA of the CDR3: TGTGCCACCAGTAGCCTAGCGGCTTACAATGAGCAGTTCTTC.

The chain combines TRBV10-3 with TRBJ2-2; 9 positions agree with TRBD1. Trimming removed 6 bases from V and 1 base from J; junction bases left unmatched: 3. The germline V gene encodes CDR1 ENHRY and CDR2 SYGVKD. This CDR3 contains 15 residues. DNA of the CDR3: TGTGCCATCAGGCCGGACAGGGGGAACACCGGGGAGCTGTTTTTT. As protein: CAIRPDRGNTGELFF.

This clonotype was detected only a few times. The V gene is TRBV5-4, the J gene TRBJ2-3; weak D call: TRBD2 (6 bases). Germline V gene data show CDR1 as SGHNT and CDR2 as YYREEE (reference sequence). The CDR3 totals 12 residues. Trimming took off 4 bases at V and 11 bases at J, with 14 bases between the two ends. CDR3 DNA: TGTGCCAGCAGCGATGGAGGGGCCGGGCAGTATTTT. This sequence encodes CASSDGGAGQYF.

Ten or more counts support this clonotype. The genes are TRBV20-1 and TRBJ2-5; D might be TRBD2 (6 bases). This CDR3 spans 13 amino acids. Germline lookup yields CDR1 DFQATT and CDR2 SNEGSKA (reference sequence). Trimming stripped 6 bases from V and 7 bases from J, with 18 bases between. The DNA of the CDR3 is TGCAGTGCAACCCCCTGGGGAGGTGGGACCCAGTACTTC. Its translation: CSATPWGGGTQYF.

This clonotype has just a few counts. The chain joins TRBV28 to TRBJ2-4; tentative D call: TRBD1 (7 bases). The CDR3 spans 14 residues. CDR1 is MDHEN and CDR2 is SYDVKM in the germline V gene. V dropped 5 bases and J dropped 10 bases, with 18 bases sitting between them. The CDR3 sequence is CASSAGGQPGIQYF. The CDR3 coding sequence is TGTGCCAGCAGTGCCGGGGGACAGCCAGGGATTCAGTACTTC.

This clonotype was counted only a few times. The CDR3 is CASSHLTVAETQYF. CDR3 nucleotides: TGTGCCAGCAGCCACCTGACAGTCGCAGAGACCCAGTACTTC. The J gene is TRBJ2-5, the V gene TRBV3-1; D possibly corresponds to TRBD1 (5 bases). The germline V gene encodes CDR1 LGHDT and CDR2 YNNKEL (reference sequence). The CDR3 extends over 14 amino acids. V was shortened by 3 bases and J by 4 bases, with 12 bases between the two germline ends.

The chain uses TRBV7-3 and TRBJ1-1; D not certain. Germline CDR1 is SGHTA and CDR2 is FQGTGA. V was cut by 5 bases and J by 4 bases, with 17 bases left in between. The CDR3 runs to 15 residues. CDR3 region: CASSREPGSPTEAFF. In nucleotides, the CDR3 is TGTGCCAGCAGCCGGGAGCCGGGCAGTCCCACTGAAGCTTTCTTT.

V gene TRBV3-1 combines with J gene TRBJ2-6; D not certain. Trimming removed 3 bases at V and 1 base at J, with 4 bases between. The CDR3 extends over 14 amino acids. Germline CDR1 LGHDT, CDR2 YNNKEL (reference sequence). In DNA, the CDR3 is TGTGCCAGCAGCCATCCTTCTGGGGCCAACGTCCTGACTTTC. Translating it yields CASSHPSGANVLTF.

At least ten counts were recorded for this clonotype. The rearrangement links TRBV20-1 to TRBJ2-1, with 9 positions matching TRBD2. The CDR3 extends over 15 amino acids. Germline CDR1 DFQATT, CDR2 SNEGSKA (reference sequence). The junction had 9 bases not matched to a gene; V was cut back by 3 bases and J by 6 bases. The CDR3 is CSASVAGGPGNEQFF. CDR3 DNA sequence: TGCAGTGCTAGCGTCGCGGGAGGGCCTGGCAATGAGCAGTTCTTC.

V is TRBV28 and J is TRBJ1-2; D uncertain. V dropped 4 bases and J dropped 8 bases, with 23 bases sitting between them. This CDR3 contains 16 residues. The germline gives CDR1 MDHEN, CDR2 SYDVKM. The CDR3: CASSSYRHGRQSGYTF. The CDR3 bases are TGTGCCAGCAGTTCATACCGACACGGGAGGCAATCCGGCTACACCTTC.

Many counts were recorded for this clonotype. The V gene is TRBV20-1, the J gene TRBJ2-3, with 8 bases fitting TRBD2. There are 15 residues in the CDR3. V dropped 0 bases and J dropped 5; count of bases not matched to a gene: 7. Germline values: CDR1 DFQATT, CDR2 SNEGSKA (reference sequence). The CDR3 protein is CSARDSGRAVDTQYF. As DNA, the CDR3 is TGCAGTGCTAGAGATTCCGGGAGGGCCGTAGATACGCAGTATTTT.

Details on this clonotype: This may be a read error: a much more frequent sequence differs by one nucleotide. The rearrangement links TRBV20-1 to TRBJ2-3; 9 bases are shared with TRBD1. Per the germline V gene, CDR1 is DFQATT and CDR2 is SNEGSKA (reference sequence). The CDR3 is made up of 16 amino acids. V lost 6 bases and J lost 4; bases outside the gene matches: 14. In DNA, the CDR3 is TGCAGTGCGACTGACAGGGGGAGACATGGGCCAGATACGCAGTATTTT. As protein: CSATDRGRHGPDTQYF.

CDR3: CASSFDSSTDTQYF. The CDR3 DNA sequence: TGCGCCAGCAGCTTTGACAGTTCCACAGATACGCAGTATTTT. The rearrangement links TRBV5-1 to TRBJ2-3; D may be TRBD1 (5 bases). This CDR3 spans 14 amino acids. Per the germline V gene, CDR1 is SGHRS and CDR2 is YFSETQ. Trimming removed 2 bases from V and 2 bases from J, with 9 bases in between.

This clonotype was observed a handful of times. The V call is TRBV4-1, the J call TRBJ2-7; no clear D. CDR3 length: 14 residues. CDR1 and CDR2 (germline): MGHRA, YSYEKL. The V end lost 4 bases, the J end lost 3 bases, and 13 bases lay between the germline ends. In DNA form, the CDR3 reads TGCGCCAGCAGCCCTACAGTAGCCTACTACGAGCAGTACTTC. This translates into CASSPTVAYYEQYF.

The chain links TRBV10-3 to TRBJ1-2; TRBD1 agrees at 9 bases. V was clipped by 6 bases and J by 7 bases; unmatched bases: 9. The germline V gene encodes CDR1 ENHRY and CDR2 SYGVKD. The CDR3 is 14 residues long. This CDR3 is CAIRGPDRGGGYTF. In DNA, the CDR3 is TGTGCCATCAGGGGCCCGGACAGGGGAGGTGGCTACACCTTC.

This clonotype was detected many times. The rearrangement links TRBV12-3 or TRBV12-4 to TRBJ2-1, with TRBD1 matching 9 bases. Germline trimming cut 8 bases from V and 4 bases from J; bases unmatched to any gene: 3. CDR3 size: 13 residues. The CDR3 loop reads CASGQGSYNEQFF. CDR3 in DNA: TGTGCCAGCGGACAGGGGTCTTACAATGAGCAGTTCTTC.

This clonotype has a handful of counts. This chain joins TRBV6-1 and TRBJ2-1; a possible D gene is TRBD1 (5 bases). Germline CDR1 and CDR2: MNHNS and SASEGT. The V gene lost 6 bases and the J gene lost 10 bases, with 19 bases spanning the gap. There are 14 residues in the CDR3. This chain's CDR3 is CASSPIEVPGEQFF. The DNA of the CDR3 is TGTGCCAGCAGCCCCATAGAAGTCCCAGGGGAGCAGTTCTTC.

At least ten counts were recorded for this clonotype. This sequence joins TRBV7-6 and TRBJ2-7; a weak D match, TRBD2 (7 bases). In germline, CDR1 is SGHVS, CDR2 FNYEAQ. Trimming took off 5 bases at V and 3 bases at J, with 14 bases between the two ends. The CDR3 runs to 14 residues. CDR3 protein: CASSKRGGFYEQYF. CDR3 DNA sequence: TGTGCCAGCAGCAAGAGGGGGGGTTTCTACGAGCAGTACTTC.

This clonotype has ten or more counts. This chain connects TRBV27 to TRBJ1-4; the D gene is possibly TRBD1 (5 bases). Between the trimmed V and J ends, which lost 3 bases and 7 bases, there was a span of 15 bases. The CDR3 runs to 15 residues. Germline V gives CDR1 MNHEY, CDR2 SMNVEV (reference sequence). DNA of the CDR3: TGTGCCAGCAGTTTTTCCGGGACCTGGGGTGAAAAACTGTTTTTT. It yields the protein CASSFSGTWGEKLFF.

V is TRBV20-1 and J is TRBJ2-1; tentatively, D is TRBD1 or TRBD2 (5 bases each). The CDR3 is made up of 16 amino acids. V shed 1 base and J shed 1 base, with 14 bases lying between them. CDR1 and CDR2 from the germline V gene are DFQATT and SNEGSKA (reference sequence). This chain's CDR3 is CSARGGARGSYNEQFF. DNA of the CDR3: TGCAGTGCTAGAGGGGGCGCGAGGGGATCCTACAATGAGCAGTTCTTC.

As regards this clonotype: It is unclear where the CDR3 begins or ends on the DNA, so no DNA is shown, and the CDR3 is as TCRdb lists it. This chain joins TRBV11-1 and TRBJ2-1; the D call TRBD1 from the table was never checked on the DNA. Germline V gene sequence: CDR1 SGHAT, CDR2 FQDESV (reference sequence). The CDR3 is 19 residues long, counting both termini. CDR3 protein: CASSFYICSADRAANEQFF.

This clonotype was counted between two and nine times. The chain joins TRBV7-8 to TRBJ2-3, with 14 bases aligning to TRBD2. The trim removed 5 bases at V and 6 bases at J, leaving 10 bases unmatched. CDR1 and CDR2 (germline): SGHVS, FQNEAQ. The CDR3 runs 17 residues. The CDR3 sequence is CASSTVRLAGGPDTQYF. CDR3 DNA sequence: TGTGCCAGCAGCACGGTGAGACTAGCGGGAGGGCCCGATACGCAGTATTTT.

J is TRBJ2-3 and V is TRBV20-1; 11 bases match TRBD2. This CDR3 contains 15 residues. Germline CDR1 reads DFQATT; CDR2 reads SNEGSKA (reference sequence). J lost 3 bases, V lost 0 bases, and 2 bases had no gene match. In DNA, the CDR3 is TGCAGTGCTAGAGATCGGACTAGCGGGACAGATACGCAGTATTTT. Translating it yields CSARDRTSGTDTQYF.